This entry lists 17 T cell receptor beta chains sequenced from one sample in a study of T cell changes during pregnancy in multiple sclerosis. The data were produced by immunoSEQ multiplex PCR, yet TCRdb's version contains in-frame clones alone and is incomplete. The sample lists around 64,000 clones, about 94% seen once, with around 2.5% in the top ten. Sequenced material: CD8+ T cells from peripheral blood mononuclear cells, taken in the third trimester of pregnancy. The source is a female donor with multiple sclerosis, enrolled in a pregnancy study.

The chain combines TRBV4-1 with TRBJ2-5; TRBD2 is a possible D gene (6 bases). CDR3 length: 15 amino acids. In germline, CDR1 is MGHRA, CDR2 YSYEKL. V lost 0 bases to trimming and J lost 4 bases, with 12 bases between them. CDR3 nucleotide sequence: TGCGCCAGCAGCCAAGAAGGGAGGTGGGGAGAGACCCAGTACTTC. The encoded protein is CASSQEGRWGETQYF.

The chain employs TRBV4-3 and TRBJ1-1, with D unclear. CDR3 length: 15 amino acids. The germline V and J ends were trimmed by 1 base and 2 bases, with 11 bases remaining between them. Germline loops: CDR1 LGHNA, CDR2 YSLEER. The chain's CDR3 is CASSQVSGLNTEAFF. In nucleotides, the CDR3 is TGCGCCAGCAGCCAAGTATCCGGACTTAACACTGAAGCTTTCTTT.

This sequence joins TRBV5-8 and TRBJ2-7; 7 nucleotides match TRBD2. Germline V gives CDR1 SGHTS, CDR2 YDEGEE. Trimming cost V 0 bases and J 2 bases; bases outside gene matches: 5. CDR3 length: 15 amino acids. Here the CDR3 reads CASSLGLAVTYEQYF. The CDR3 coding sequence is TGTGCCAGCAGCTTGGGCCTAGCGGTCACCTACGAGCAGTACTTC. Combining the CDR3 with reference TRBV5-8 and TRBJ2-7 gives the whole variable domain EAGVTQSPTHLIKTRGQQATLRCSPISGHTSVYWYQQALGLGLQFLLWYDEGEERNRGNFPPRFSGRQFPNYSSELNVNALELEDSALYLCASSLGLAVTYEQYFGPGTRLTVT.

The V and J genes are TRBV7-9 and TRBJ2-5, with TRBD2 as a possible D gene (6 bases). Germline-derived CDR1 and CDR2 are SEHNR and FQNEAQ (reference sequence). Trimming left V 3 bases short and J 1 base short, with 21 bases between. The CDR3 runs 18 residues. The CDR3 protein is CASSFFVGGTRSQETQYF. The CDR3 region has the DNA TGTGCCAGCAGCTTCTTCGTTGGCGGGACTCGTAGCCAAGAGACCCAGTACTTC.

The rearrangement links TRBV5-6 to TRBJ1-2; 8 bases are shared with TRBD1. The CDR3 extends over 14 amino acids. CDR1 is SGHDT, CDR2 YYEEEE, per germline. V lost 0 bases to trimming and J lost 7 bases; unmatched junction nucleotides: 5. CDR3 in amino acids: CASSLDPGGSGYTF. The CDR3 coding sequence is TGTGCCAGCAGCTTGGACCCAGGGGGCTCTGGCTACACCTTC.

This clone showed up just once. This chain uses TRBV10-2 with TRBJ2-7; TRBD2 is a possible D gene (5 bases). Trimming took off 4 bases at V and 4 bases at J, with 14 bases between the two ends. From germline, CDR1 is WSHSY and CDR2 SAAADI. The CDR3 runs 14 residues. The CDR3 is CASSGGGKGYEQYF. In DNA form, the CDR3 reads TGCGCCAGCAGTGGAGGAGGAAAGGGTTACGAGCAGTACTTC.

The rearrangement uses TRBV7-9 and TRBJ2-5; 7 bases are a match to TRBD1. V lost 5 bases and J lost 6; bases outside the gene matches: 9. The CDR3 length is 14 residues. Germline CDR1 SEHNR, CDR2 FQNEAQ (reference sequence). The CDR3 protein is CASSVEGGKKTQYF. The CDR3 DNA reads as TGTGCCAGCAGCGTGGAAGGGGGCAAAAAGACCCAGTACTTC.

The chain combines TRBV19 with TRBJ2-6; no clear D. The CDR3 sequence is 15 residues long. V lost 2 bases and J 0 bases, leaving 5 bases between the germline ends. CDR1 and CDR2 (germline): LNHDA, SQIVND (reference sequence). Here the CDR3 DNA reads TGTGCCAGTAGTATAACCGGCTCTGGGGCCAACGTCCTGACTTTC. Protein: CASSITGSGANVLTF.

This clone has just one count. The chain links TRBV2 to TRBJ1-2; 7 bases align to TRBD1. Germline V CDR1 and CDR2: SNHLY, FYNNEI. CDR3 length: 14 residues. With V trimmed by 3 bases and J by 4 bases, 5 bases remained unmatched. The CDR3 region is CASSDQGQSYGYTF. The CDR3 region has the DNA TGTGCCAGCAGTGATCAGGGACAGAGCTATGGCTACACCTTC.

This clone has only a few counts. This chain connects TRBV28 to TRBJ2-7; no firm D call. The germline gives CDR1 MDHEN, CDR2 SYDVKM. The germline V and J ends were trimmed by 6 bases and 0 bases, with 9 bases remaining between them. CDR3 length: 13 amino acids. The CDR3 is CASRRGRSYEQYF. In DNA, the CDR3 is TGTGCCAGCAGACGAGGCCGCTCCTACGAGCAGTACTTC. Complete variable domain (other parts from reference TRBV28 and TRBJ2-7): DVKVTQSSRYLVKRTGEKVFLECVQDMDHENMFWYRQDPGLGLRLIYFSYDVKMKEKGDIPEGYSVSREKKERFSLILESASTNQTSMYLCASRRGRSYEQYFGPGTRLTVT.

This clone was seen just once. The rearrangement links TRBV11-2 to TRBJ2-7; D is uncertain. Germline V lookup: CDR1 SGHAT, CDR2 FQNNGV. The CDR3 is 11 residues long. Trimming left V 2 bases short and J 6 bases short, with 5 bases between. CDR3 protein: CASSLMAEQYF. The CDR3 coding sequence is TGTGCCAGCAGCTTAATGGCCGAGCAGTACTTC.

CDR3 in DNA: TGTGCCAGCAGCCCCAATCCAGCTAGCTTCTACGAGCAGTACTTC. Its translation is CASSPNPASFYEQYF. V is TRBV9 and J is TRBJ2-7, with a possible D match to TRBD2 (5 bases). CDR3 size: 15 residues. In germline, CDR1 is SGDLS, CDR2 YYNGEE. V was clipped by 4 bases and J by 3 bases, with 17 bases between them. The full variable domain, rest sourced from reference TRBV9 and TRBJ2-7, is DSGVTQTPKHLITATGQRVTLRCSPRSGDLSVYWYQQSLDQGLQFLIQYYNGEERAKGNILERFSAQQFPDLHSELNLSSLELGDSALYFCASSPNPASFYEQYFGPGTRLTVT.

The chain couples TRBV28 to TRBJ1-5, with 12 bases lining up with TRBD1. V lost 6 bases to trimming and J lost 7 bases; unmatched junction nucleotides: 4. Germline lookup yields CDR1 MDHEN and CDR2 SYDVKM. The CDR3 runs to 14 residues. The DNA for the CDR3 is TGTGCCAGCAGAGGGACAGGGGGCCGGCAGCCCCAGCATTTT. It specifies CASRGTGGRQPQHF.

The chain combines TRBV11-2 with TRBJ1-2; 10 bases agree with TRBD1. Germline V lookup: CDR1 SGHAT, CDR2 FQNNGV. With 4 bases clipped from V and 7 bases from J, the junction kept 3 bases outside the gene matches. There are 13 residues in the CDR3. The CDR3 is CASSSTGGTGYTF. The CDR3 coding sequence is TGTGCCAGCAGCTCGACAGGGGGCACTGGCTACACCTTC.

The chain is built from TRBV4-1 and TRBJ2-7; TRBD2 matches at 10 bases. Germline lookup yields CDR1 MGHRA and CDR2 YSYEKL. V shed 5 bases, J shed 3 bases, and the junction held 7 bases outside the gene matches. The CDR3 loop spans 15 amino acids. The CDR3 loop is CASSSRRTSGYEQYF. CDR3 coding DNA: TGCGCCAGCAGCTCACGACGGACTAGCGGCTACGAGCAGTACTTC.

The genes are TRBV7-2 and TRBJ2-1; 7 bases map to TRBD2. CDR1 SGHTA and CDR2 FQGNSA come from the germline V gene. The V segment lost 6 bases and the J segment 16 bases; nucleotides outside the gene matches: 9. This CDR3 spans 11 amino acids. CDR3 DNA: TGTGCCAGCAGATGGGACTATTCGCTTTTCTTC. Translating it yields CASRWDYSLFF. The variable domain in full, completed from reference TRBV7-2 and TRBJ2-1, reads GAGVSQSPSNKVTEKGKDVELRCDPISGHTALYWYRQSLGQGLEFLIYFQGNSAPDKSGLPSDRFSAERTGGSVSTLTIQRTQQEDSAVYLCASRWDYSLFFGPGTRLTVL.

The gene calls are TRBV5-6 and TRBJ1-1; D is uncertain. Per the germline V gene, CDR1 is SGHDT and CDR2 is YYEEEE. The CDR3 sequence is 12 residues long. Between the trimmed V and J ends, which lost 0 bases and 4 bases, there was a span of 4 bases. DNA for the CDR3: TGTGCCAGCAGCTTGGATCGCACTGAAGCTTTCTTT. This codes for CASSLDRTEAFF.